The subject of this entry is one TCR beta chain. Germline loops: CDR1 SGHKS, CDR2 YYEKEE (reference sequence). Trimming left V 2 bases short and J 3 bases short, with 18 bases between. The CDR3 length is 16 residues. This sample stems from a study of shared clonotypes between healthy human individuals. TCRdb's copy holds only in-frame clones and misses some; the assay was immunoSEQ multiplex PCR. Of 2 million to 2.5 million clones listed, 90% to 95% were seen once; the top ten hold 0.13%. This sequence originates from a man aged 18 to 35 in good health. The chain links TRBV5-5 to TRBJ2-7; D is uncertain. The source material was naive CD4+ T cells sorted from blood. The subset is: CD45RA+ positively selected. CDR3 nucleotides: TGTGCCAGCAGCTTCCTCCCTCGGGCGATTCTCTACGAGCAGTACTTC. This codes for CASSFLPRAILYEQYF. The complete variable domain, with remaining parts taken from reference TRBV5-5 and TRBJ2-7, reads DAGVTQSPTHLIKTRGQQVTLRCSPISGHKSVSWYQQVLGQGPQFIFQYYEKEERGRGNFPDRFSARQFPNYSSELNVNALLLGDSALYLCASSFLPRAILYEQYFGPGTRLTVT.